The 2 T cell receptor beta chains below come from one sample, sequenced in a study of Graves' ophthalmopathy and Graves' hyperthyroidism. The authors amplified TCR beta CDR3 regions, and they did so from RNA transcripts for repertoire sequencing. Second-round multiplex PCR came after first-round RT-PCR with HTBI primers. MiXCR was run by TCRdb on the multiplex PCR reads, yielding one entry per CDR3 protein. The sample has approximately 640,000 distinct CDR3 sequences, under 50% seen once. The sample consisted of peripheral blood. These TCRs come from an adult man with Graves' ophthalmopathy.

The V gene is TRBV7-8, the J gene TRBJ2-7; weak D call: TRBD2 (5 bases). V lost 6 bases to trimming and J lost 4 bases, with 19 bases between them. The CDR3 loop spans 15 amino acids. Germline lookup yields CDR1 SGHVS and CDR2 FQNEAQ. CDR3 region: CASSQARLPRYEQYF. In DNA, the CDR3 is TGTGCCAGCAGTCAAGCGAGACTACCAAGGTACGAGCAGTACTTC.

This clonotype was picked up many times. CDR3 coding DNA: TGTGCCAGCAGTTTAGGGGGAGGGAGGGCTGAAGCTTTCTTT. Its protein product is CASSLGGGRAEAFF. This chain uses TRBV12-3 or TRBV12-4 with TRBJ1-1; no reliable D call. Between the trimmed V and J ends, which lost 1 base and 6 bases, there was a span of 12 bases. CDR3 length equals 14 residues.